A single sample gave rise to the 9 T cell receptor beta chains below, sequenced in a study of blood T cell repertoires in COVID-19. Assay: immunoSEQ multiplex PCR; the TCRdb copy retains only in-frame clones and omits some. In the table there are 120,000 or so clones, 85% to 90% of which are singletons. The sample taken for sequencing was peripheral blood. Receptors originate from a woman at least 80 years old with acute or convalescent COVID-19.

The chain carries TRBV2 and TRBJ2-5; D possibly corresponds to TRBD1 (5 bases). CDR1 and CDR2 from the germline V gene are SNHLY and FYNNEI. The CDR3 has 13 amino acids. Between the trimmed V and J ends, which lost 5 bases and 4 bases, there was a span of 11 bases. This CDR3 is CASSQGLRETQYF. In DNA form, the CDR3 reads TGTGCCAGCAGTCAGGGTCTGAGAGAGACCCAGTACTTC. Drawing the rest from reference TRBV2 and TRBJ2-5, the complete variable domain is EPEVTQTPSHQVTQMGQEVILRCVPISNHLYFYWYRQILGQKVEFLVSFYNNEISEKSEIFDDQFSVERPDGSNFTLKIRSTKLEDSAMYFCASSQGLRETQYFGPGTRLLVL.

The gene calls are TRBV4-2 and TRBJ2-7; perhaps TRBD2 as D (6 bases). Germline values: CDR1 LGHNA, CDR2 YNFKEQ. Trimming removed 0 bases from V and 2 bases from J, with 11 bases in between. The CDR3 is made up of 15 amino acids. The CDR3 sequence is CASSQEWGETYEQYF. In DNA, the CDR3 is TGTGCCAGCAGCCAAGAATGGGGGGAAACCTACGAGCAGTACTTC.

This clone was recorded once. This chain joins TRBV5-6 and TRBJ1-2; 9 bases are shared with TRBD1. Germline CDR1 and CDR2: SGHDT and YYEEEE. This CDR3 is 18 amino acids long. V was pared by 2 bases and J by 4 bases, with 15 bases of the junction left unmatched. DNA of the CDR3: TGTGCCAGCAGCTTCCGGGGACAGGGCAGCCTTATTATCTATGGCTACACCTTC. Residues: CASSFRGQGSLIIYGYTF.

J is TRBJ1-1 and V is TRBV27; 7 nucleotides match TRBD1. Unmatched junction bases numbered 1, after V lost 5 bases and J lost 4 bases. The length of the CDR3 is 12 residues. Germline CDR1 is MNHEY and CDR2 is SMNVEV (reference sequence). The CDR3 region is CASSEGATEAFF. The CDR3 DNA reads as TGTGCCAGCAGTGAGGGGGCCACTGAAGCTTTCTTT.

Written as DNA, the CDR3 is TGTGCCAGCAGCTTAGTGGTTCGGACTAGCGGCTACAATGAGCAGTTCTTC. The encoded protein is CASSLVVRTSGYNEQFF. The gene calls are TRBV7-9 and TRBJ2-1, with 10 positions matching TRBD2. The CDR3 has 17 residues. CDR1 and CDR2 from the germline V gene are SEHNR and FQNEAQ (reference sequence). V was clipped by 1 base and J by 3 bases; unmatched bases: 6.

This clone was found once. V gene TRBV18 combines with J gene TRBJ1-1; D is unclear. Trimming shortened V by 3 bases and J by 3 bases, and 8 bases separated the two germline ends. CDR1 is KGHSH and CDR2 is LQKENI in the germline V gene. The CDR3 spans 13 residues. As DNA, the CDR3 is TGTGCCAGCTCACCCCCGTCGTACACTGAAGCTTTCTTT. Translation gives CASSPPSYTEAFF.

V is TRBV5-1 and J is TRBJ1-2; D perhaps matches TRBD1 (6 bases). Germline CDR1 SGHRS, CDR2 YFSETQ. Trimming left V 2 bases short and J 4 bases short, with 12 bases between. The CDR3 contains 14 residues. In DNA form, the CDR3 reads TGCGCCAGCAGCTTTGGTATAGGGGGCTATGGCTACACCTTC. The encoded protein is CASSFGIGGYGYTF.

The V and J genes are TRBV2 and TRBJ1-2; the match to TRBD1 covers 9 bases. The CDR3 is 15 residues long. The germline V gene encodes CDR1 SNHLY and CDR2 FYNNEI. V shed 6 bases and J 1 base; nucleotides not matched to a gene: 6. The CDR3 DNA is TGTGCCAGCAGGCCCGGGACAGGGAGTAACTATGGCTACACCTTC. Amino acid sequence: CASRPGTGSNYGYTF.

V gene TRBV28 combines with J gene TRBJ2-7, with a weak D call TRBD2 (6 bases). The CDR3 loop spans 15 amino acids. The germline CDR1 and CDR2 sequences are MDHEN and SYDVKM. Trimming removed 4 bases from V and 2 bases from J, with 15 bases in between. The CDR3 DNA reads as TGTGCCAGCAGTTCCTTGGGACTGGGAGCCTACGAGCAGTACGTC. Translated: CASSSLGLGAYEQYV.